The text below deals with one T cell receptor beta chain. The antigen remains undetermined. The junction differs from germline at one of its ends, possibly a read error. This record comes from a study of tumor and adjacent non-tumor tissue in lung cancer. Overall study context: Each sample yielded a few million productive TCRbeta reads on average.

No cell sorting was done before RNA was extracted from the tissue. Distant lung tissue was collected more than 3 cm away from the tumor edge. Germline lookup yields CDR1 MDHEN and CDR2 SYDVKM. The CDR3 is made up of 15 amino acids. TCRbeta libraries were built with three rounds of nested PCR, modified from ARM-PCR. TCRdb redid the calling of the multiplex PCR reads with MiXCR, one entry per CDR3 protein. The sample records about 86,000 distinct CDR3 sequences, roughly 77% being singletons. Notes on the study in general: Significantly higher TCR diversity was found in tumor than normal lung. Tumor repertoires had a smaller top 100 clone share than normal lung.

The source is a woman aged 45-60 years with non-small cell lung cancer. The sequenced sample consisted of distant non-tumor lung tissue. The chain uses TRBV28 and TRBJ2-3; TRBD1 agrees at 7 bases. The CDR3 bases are TGTGCCATCAGTCGGACAGGATTTGAAACAGATACGCAGTATTTT. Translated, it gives CAISRTGFETDTQYF.